This T cell receptor beta chain was sequenced in a study of cytomegalovirus exposure and HLA in healthy donors. Study results and limitations: TCR beta chains numbering more than 150 were designated cytomegalovirus-associated.

CDR1 and CDR2 (germline): SGHTA, FQGNSA. V was clipped by 5 bases and J by 4 bases; unmatched bases: 2. The CDR3 is made up of 13 amino acids. The primer mix had 60 Vbeta and 13 Jbeta primers. Sequencing used immunoSEQ multiplex PCR; TCRdb keeps in-frame clones, though not all of them. The repertoire holds 150,000 or so clones, with more than 75% as singletons. As concerns this clone: Its antigen is not known.

The chain recombines TRBV7-2 with TRBJ2-1; 7 bases line up with TRBD1. The sequence was collected from a woman younger than 35 in good health and CMV-seronegative. Input material: PBMCs. CDR3 coding DNA: TGTGCCAGCAGCGCGACAGGGTACAATGAGCAGTTCTTC. This codes for CASSATGYNEQFF.